This T cell receptor beta chain was profiled in a study of molecular identifiers for immune sequencing clone quantification. This clonotype was observed many times. Germline CDR1 reads KGHDR; CDR2 reads SFDVKD. The CDR3 loop spans 17 amino acids. Trimming took off 1 base at V and 0 bases at J, with 13 bases between the two ends. From the PCR reads, TCRdb called clonotypes with MiXCR, one entry per CDR3 protein. This sample has nearly 650,000 distinct CDR3 sequences, with roughly 23% found just once. This chain uses TRBV24-1 with TRBJ2-3; tentatively, D is TRBD2 (5 bases). This TCR derives from a human donor in good health. Some libraries in this study had Jurkat cell RNA spiked in. The sequenced material came from naive CD8+ T cells from blood, with Jurkat cell RNA spiked in. Subset in this sample: FACS-sorted CD8+CD4-CCR7+CD45RA+ naive T cells. The chain's CDR3 is CATSDFQRNASTDTQYF. The CDR3 DNA reads as TGTGCCACCAGTGATTTTCAGCGGAATGCTAGCACAGATACGCAGTATTTT.